What follows describes a single TCR beta chain. The antigen remains unidentified. The entry originates in a study of cytomegalovirus exposure and HLA in healthy donors. Study information: Earlier sequencing of about 179 million T cells yielded approximately 100 million unique TCR beta sequences.

Study outcomes and limitations: Follow-up analysis later connected one missense variant in DCLRE1C with trimming of TCR beta V- and J-genes.

PCR employed 60 Vbeta and 13 Jbeta primers. Measured with immunoSEQ multiplex PCR; TCRdb has only the in-frame clones, and not every one. The sample has some 160,000 clones; around four fifths are singletons. This sequence originates from a boy younger than 10 in good health and CMV-seronegative. Sequences were obtained from PBMCs.

The CDR3: CASSQVAGVIEQYF. The CDR3 DNA follows: TGTGCCAGCAGCCAAGTAGCGGGGGTAATCGAGCAGTACTTC. The V and J genes are TRBV4-2 and TRBJ2-5; TRBD2 aligns across 9 bases. Matching the DNA end better, TRBJ2-7 makes the J call doubtful. Germline CDR1 and CDR2: LGHNA and YNFKEQ. This CDR3 spans 14 amino acids.